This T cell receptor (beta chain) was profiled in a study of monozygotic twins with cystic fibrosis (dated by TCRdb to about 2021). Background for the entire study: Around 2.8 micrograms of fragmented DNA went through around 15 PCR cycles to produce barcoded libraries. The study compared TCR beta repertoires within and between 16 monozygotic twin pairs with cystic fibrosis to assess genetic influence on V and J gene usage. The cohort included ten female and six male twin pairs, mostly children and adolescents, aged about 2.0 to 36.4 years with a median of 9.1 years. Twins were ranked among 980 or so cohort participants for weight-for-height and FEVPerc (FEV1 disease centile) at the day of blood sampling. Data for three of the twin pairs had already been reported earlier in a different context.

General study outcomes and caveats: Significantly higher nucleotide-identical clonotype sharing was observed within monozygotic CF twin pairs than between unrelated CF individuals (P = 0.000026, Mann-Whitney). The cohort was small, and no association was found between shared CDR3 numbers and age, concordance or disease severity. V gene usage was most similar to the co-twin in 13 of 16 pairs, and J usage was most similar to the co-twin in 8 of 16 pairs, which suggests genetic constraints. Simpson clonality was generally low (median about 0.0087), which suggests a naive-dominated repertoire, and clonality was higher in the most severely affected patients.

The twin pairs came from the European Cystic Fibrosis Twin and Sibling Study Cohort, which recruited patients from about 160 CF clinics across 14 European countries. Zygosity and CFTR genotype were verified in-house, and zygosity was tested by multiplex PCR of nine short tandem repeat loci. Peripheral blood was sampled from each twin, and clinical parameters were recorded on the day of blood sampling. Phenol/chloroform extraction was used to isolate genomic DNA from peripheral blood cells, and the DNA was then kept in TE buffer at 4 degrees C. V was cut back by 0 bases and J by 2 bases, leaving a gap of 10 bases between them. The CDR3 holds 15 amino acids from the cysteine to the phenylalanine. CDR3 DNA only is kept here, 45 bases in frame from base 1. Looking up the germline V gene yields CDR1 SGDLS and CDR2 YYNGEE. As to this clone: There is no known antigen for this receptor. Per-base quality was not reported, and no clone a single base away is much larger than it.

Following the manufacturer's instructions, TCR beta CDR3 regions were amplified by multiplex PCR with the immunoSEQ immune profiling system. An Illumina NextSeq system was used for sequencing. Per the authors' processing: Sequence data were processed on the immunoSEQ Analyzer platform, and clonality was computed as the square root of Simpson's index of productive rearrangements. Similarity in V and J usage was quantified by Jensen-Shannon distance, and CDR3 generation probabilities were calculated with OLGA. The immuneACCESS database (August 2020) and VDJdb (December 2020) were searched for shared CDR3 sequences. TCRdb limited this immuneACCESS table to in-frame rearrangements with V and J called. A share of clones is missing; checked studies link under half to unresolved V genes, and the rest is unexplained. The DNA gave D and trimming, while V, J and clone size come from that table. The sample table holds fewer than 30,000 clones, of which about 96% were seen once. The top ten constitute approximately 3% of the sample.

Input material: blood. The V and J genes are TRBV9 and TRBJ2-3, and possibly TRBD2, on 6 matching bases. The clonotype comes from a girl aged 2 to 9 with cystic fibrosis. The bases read TGTGCCAGCAGCGTAGGGTCTAGCGACACAGATACGCAGTATTTT. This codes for CASSVGSSDTDTQYF. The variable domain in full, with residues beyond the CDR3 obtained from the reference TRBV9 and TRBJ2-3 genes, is DSGVTQTPKHLITATGQRVTLRCSPRSGDLSVYWYQQSLDQGLQFLIQYYNGEERAKGNILERFSAQQFPDLHSELNLSSLELGDSALYFCASSVGSSDTDTQYFGPGTRLTVL.